These 18 T cell receptor beta chains originate from one sample sequenced in a study of post-analysis software for immune sequencing data. These receptors have no known antigen. TCR beta cDNA libraries had unique molecular identifiers. Each CDR3 protein is one row after TCRdb ran MiXCR on the PCR reads. The repertoire holds roughly 410,000 distinct CDR3 sequences, with roughly 38% as singletons. Regarding the study as a whole: Higher frequency in patients than in controls was seen for a handful of TRBV segments, with TRBV5-6, TRBV5-1 and TRBV20-1 among them.

Sequenced sample: blood. These receptor sequences come from a girl aged 10-17 years with multiple sclerosis.

This chain uses TRBV7-9 with TRBJ2-1, with D tentatively TRBD2 (6 bases). The CDR3 is 17 amino acids. The germline V gene encodes CDR1 SEHNR and CDR2 FQNEAQ (reference sequence). V lost 5 bases, J lost 4 bases, and 21 bases lay in between. Here the CDR3 reads CASSRSRAGNEYNEQFF. DNA of the CDR3: TGTGCCAGCAGCCGGTCACGGGCGGGGAACGAGTACAATGAGCAGTTCTTC.

Turning to this clonotype: The junction shows a germline mismatch at one end, possibly a read error. The chain is built from TRBV10-3 and TRBJ2-3; 7 bases fit TRBD1. CDR1 is ENHRY and CDR2 is SYGVKD in the germline V gene. The CDR3 has 15 residues. CDR3 in amino acids: CATSDRVTGTDTQYF. The CDR3 coding sequence is TGTGCCACCAGTGACAGGGTTACTGGCACAGATACGCAGTATTTT.

With respect to this clonotype: One end of the junction does not line up with germline, which may come from a read error. The chain has TRBV2 and TRBJ2-1, with 9 positions matching TRBD1. The CDR3 spans 15 residues. CDR1 and CDR2 from the germline V gene are SNHLY and FYNNEI. This chain's CDR3 is CTSSPRGTGNNEQFF. The CDR3 nucleotides are TGTACCAGCAGTCCGCGAGGGACAGGGAACAATGAGCAGTTCTTC.

The chain is built from TRBV7-9 and TRBJ1-2; D gene unclear. Trimming cost V 3 bases and J 0 bases, with 5 bases left between them. Looked up from germline, CDR1 is SEHNR and CDR2 is FQNEAQ (reference sequence). This CDR3 spans 13 amino acids. For the CDR3, the DNA is TGTGCCAGCAGCTTTGGAGCTAACTATGGCTACACCTTC. Translation gives CASSFGANYGYTF.

This chain joins TRBV5-1 and TRBJ2-7; possibly TRBD1 or TRBD2 for D (5 bases each). The CDR3 is 15 residues long. Germline CDR1 SGHRS, CDR2 YFSETQ. V lost 4 bases to trimming and J lost 2 bases, with 16 bases between them. CDR3 sequence reads: CASSDHRDRPYEQYF. The CDR3 coding sequence is TGCGCCAGCAGCGACCACCGGGACCGTCCCTACGAGCAGTACTTC.

This chain links TRBV18 with TRBJ2-1, with a tentative D call TRBD2 (5 bases). Trimming left V 2 bases short and J 0 bases short, with 17 bases between. The germline gives CDR1 KGHSH, CDR2 LQKENI. The CDR3 sequence is 18 residues long. In nucleotides, the CDR3 is TGTGCCAGCTCACCAAGTTGGATAGCGTCGAGCTCCTACAATGAGCAGTTCTTC. Its protein product is CASSPSWIASSSYNEQFF.

This chain's CDR3 is CASTTTSGGTQYF. For the CDR3, the DNA is TGTGCCAGCACAACGACTAGCGGGGGGACGCAGTATTTT. This rearrangement joins TRBV27 to TRBJ2-3; 13 bases align to TRBD2. Germline CDR1 is MNHEY and CDR2 is SMNVEV (reference sequence). CDR3 length equals 13 residues. With 7 bases clipped from V and 9 bases from J, the junction kept 4 bases outside the gene matches.

V and J are TRBV3-1 and TRBJ2-5; D gene unclear. This CDR3 has 13 amino acids. Germline V gene data show CDR1 as LGHDT and CDR2 as YNNKEL (reference sequence). Trimming shortened V by 5 bases and J by 4 bases, and 11 bases separated the two germline ends. The CDR3 DNA is TGTGCCAGCAGCGAAAGCCGAGGAGAGACCCAGTACTTC. Translated: CASSESRGETQYF.

The rearrangement uses TRBV7-2 and TRBJ2-2; the D gene is possibly TRBD1 (6 bases). V dropped 6 bases and J dropped 1 base, with 18 bases sitting between them. CDR3 length: 17 amino acids. The germline gives CDR1 SGHTA, CDR2 FQGNSA. The CDR3 is CASSPPGTLKNTGELFF. CDR3 in DNA: TGTGCCAGCAGTCCGCCCGGGACACTTAAGAACACCGGGGAGCTGTTTTTT.

The chain has TRBV6-1 and TRBJ2-5; TRBD1 is a possible D gene (5 bases). This CDR3 has 13 amino acids. The V and J ends lost 8 bases and 5 bases respectively, with 15 bases between them. The V gene's germline CDR1 is MNHNS and CDR2 SASEGT. The CDR3 protein is CASGVRKGETQYF. The CDR3 DNA sequence: TGTGCCAGCGGAGTAAGAAAGGGGGAGACCCAGTACTTC.

Regarding this clonotype: The junction and the germline gene differ at one end; a read error may be behind it. The CDR3 loop is CASSQFRSSGANVRTF. CDR3 DNA: TGTGCCAGCAGCCAATTCAGGAGCTCTGGGGCCAACGTCCGGACTTTC. This chain joins TRBV27 and TRBJ2-6; the D gene is possibly TRBD1 (5 bases). This CDR3 comprises 16 residues. In germline, CDR1 is MNHEY, CDR2 SMNVEV (reference sequence).

This clonotype was observed a few times. This chain links TRBV5-1 with TRBJ2-5; D not certain. The CDR3 has 14 residues. Germline CDR1 SGHRS, CDR2 YFSETQ. Trimming left V 2 bases short and J 1 base short, with 9 bases between. The DNA of the CDR3 is TGCGCCAGCAGCTTCAAAACAGCCCAAGAGACCCAGTACTTC. Its translation is CASSFKTAQETQYF.

V is TRBV20-1 and J is TRBJ2-3; D assignment may be TRBD1 or TRBD2 (5 bases each). V was shortened by 6 bases and J by 0 bases, with 10 bases between the two germline ends. CDR3 length: 13 residues. Germline CDR1 is DFQATT and CDR2 is SNEGSKA (reference sequence). CDR3 loop: CSARGASTDTQYF. The CDR3, as DNA: TGCAGTGCGCGAGGGGCTAGCACAGATACGCAGTATTTT.

Only a few counts were recorded for this clonotype. V is TRBV6-6 and J is TRBJ2-7, with D perhaps matching TRBD1 (6 bases). The ends were cut back, 2 bases at V and 0 bases at J, with 8 bases in the middle. This CDR3 has 14 amino acids. CDR1 and CDR2 (germline): MNHNY, SVGAGI (reference sequence). The CDR3 DNA is TGTGCCAGCAGTTACCGACAGGCCTCCTACGAGCAGTACTTC. Translating it yields CASSYRQASYEQYF.

This clonotype turned up a few times. This sequence joins TRBV7-9 and TRBJ2-5, with D possibly being TRBD2 (6 bases). The V end lost 10 bases, the J end lost 0 bases, and 9 bases lay between the germline ends. Germline CDR1 and CDR2: SEHNR and FQNEAQ (reference sequence). This CDR3 contains 12 residues. The CDR3 spells CATQRDQETQYF. The CDR3 region has the DNA TGTGCCACCCAGCGGGACCAAGAGACCCAGTACTTC.

This chain joins TRBV7-9 and TRBJ1-4; D ambiguous. The CDR3 runs 16 residues. Germline V gene data show CDR1 as SEHNR and CDR2 as FQNEAQ (reference sequence). The V end lost 4 bases, the J end lost 4 bases, and 16 bases lay between the germline ends. This chain's CDR3 is CASSSTPTWDNEKLFF. The CDR3 DNA reads TGTGCCAGCAGCTCGACACCGACGTGGGATAATGAAAAACTGTTTTTT.

The chain links TRBV27 to TRBJ1-6; D possibly corresponds to TRBD1 (6 bases). CDR1 is MNHEY, CDR2 SMNVEV, per germline (reference sequence). V was trimmed by 3 bases and J by 8 bases, leaving 17 bases between them. This CDR3 comprises 16 residues. The CDR3 DNA sequence: TGTGCCAGCAGTTTTTCCCGGGGGCAGGCGGATTCACCCCTCCACTTT. Translated: CASSFSRGQADSPLHF.

As regards this clonotype: At one end the junction does not follow the germline gene, possibly because of a read error. This rearrangement joins TRBV6-6 to TRBJ1-5, with D unclear. Germline V gene sequence: CDR1 MNHNY, CDR2 SVGAGI (reference sequence). The CDR3 runs 16 residues. This CDR3 is CASSYSGGRSDQSQHF. In nucleotides, the CDR3 is TGTGCCAGCAGTTACTCAGGTGGCAGGTCAGATCAGTCCCAGCATTTT.